The 16 T cell receptor beta chains listed next were all sequenced from one sample in a study of T cell repertoires in cytomegalovirus infection. TCRdb reprocessed the reads via MiXCR and lists one record per CDR3 protein. The table includes under 200,000 distinct CDR3 sequences, approximately 17% detected once. The sample consisted of CD8+ T cells from PBMCs. These receptors were obtained from a human donor in good health (CMV status not recorded). Some clones in this sample may be carry-over from other donors' samples.

This clonotype was found a few times. V and J are TRBV20-1 and TRBJ2-7; maybe TRBD1 (6 bases). In germline, CDR1 is DFQATT, CDR2 SNEGSKA (reference sequence). This CDR3 contains 14 residues. Deletions cut 3 bases from V and 3 bases from J, with 15 bases between. The DNA for the CDR3 is TGCAGTGCTAGGGACCAGGGCAGGGGCTACGAGCAGTACTTC. It yields the protein CSARDQGRGYEQYF.

This clonotype has more than one count but fewer than ten. The genes are TRBV20-1 and TRBJ1-5; TRBD1 might be the D (6 bases). The ends were cut back, 1 base at V and 7 bases at J, with 17 bases in the middle. The CDR3 is 15 amino acids. CDR1 and CDR2 from the germline V gene are DFQATT and SNEGSKA (reference sequence). The CDR3 DNA reads as TGCAGTGCTAGAGGGGGACACCTTGCGGGGCAGCCCCAGCATTTT. This gives the protein CSARGGHLAGQPQHF.

The V and J genes are TRBV3-1 and TRBJ2-1, with unresolved D. The CDR3 is made up of 13 amino acids. The germline V gene encodes CDR1 LGHDT and CDR2 YNNKEL (reference sequence). The ends were cut back, 2 bases at V and 9 bases at J, with 11 bases in the middle. In DNA, the CDR3 is TGTGCCAGCAGCCAAAAAGCTACGTTTGAGCAGTTCTTC. Protein product: CASSQKATFEQFF.

This clonotype showed up just a few times. The chain has TRBV28 and TRBJ2-5; TRBD2 matches 7 bases. The CDR3 contains 17 residues. Germline values: CDR1 MDHEN, CDR2 SYDVKM. V trimming: 3 bases; J trimming: 0 bases; junction bases outside the gene matches: 10. The CDR3 loop reads CASSFRPGTTNQETQYF. CDR3 nucleotide sequence: TGTGCCAGCAGTTTTCGGCCCGGGACTACCAACCAAGAGACCCAGTACTTC.

This clonotype was counted a few times. The V and J genes are TRBV20-1 and TRBJ1-1; a possible D gene is TRBD1 (6 bases). The CDR3 has 12 amino acids. Looked up from germline, CDR1 is DFQATT and CDR2 is SNEGSKA (reference sequence). The CDR3 DNA reads TGCAGCCAAACAGGGATGAACACTGAAGCTTTCTTT. Its protein product is CSQTGMNTEAFF.

The chain uses TRBV6-2 or TRBV6-3 and TRBJ2-1; 9 bases line up with TRBD2. V shed 2 bases and J 4 bases; nucleotides not matched to a gene: 3. CDR3 length: 15 amino acids. CDR1 MNHEY and CDR2 SVGEGT come from the germline V gene. CDR3 coding DNA: TGTGCCAGCAGTTACGTCGCGGGAGGGTACAATGAGCAGTTCTTC. As protein: CASSYVAGGYNEQFF.

This clonotype was seen a few times. V is TRBV2 and J is TRBJ1-5, with 8 nucleotides matching TRBD1. Germline values: CDR1 SNHLY, CDR2 FYNNEI. This CDR3 comprises 17 residues. Trimming cost V 6 bases and J 0 bases; bases outside gene matches: 10. The CDR3 nucleotides read TGTGCCAGCAGCGACGACAGGGGCGGACTTAGCAATCAGCCCCAGCATTTT. Translating gives CASSDDRGGLSNQPQHF.

At least ten counts were recorded for this clonotype. The gene calls are TRBV7-2 and TRBJ2-7; 7 bases fit TRBD2. This CDR3 has 14 residues. Looked up from germline, CDR1 is SGHTA and CDR2 is FQGNSA. Losses at the gene ends were 2 bases for V and 4 bases for J; bases not matched to a gene: 5. CDR3 in DNA: TGTGCCAGCAGCTTAATTGCGGGGGATTACGAGCAGTACTTC. This codes for CASSLIAGDYEQYF.

V usage is TRBV4-1 and J usage is TRBJ2-5; D remains unclear. V was trimmed by 0 bases and J by 5 bases, leaving 7 bases between them. The germline gives CDR1 MGHRA, CDR2 YSYEKL. The CDR3 runs to 13 residues. DNA for the CDR3: TGCGCCAGCAGCCAAGAGCTAGGGGAGACCCAGTACTTC. Its translation: CASSQELGETQYF.

This clonotype was counted between two and nine times. The chain couples TRBV6-4 to TRBJ2-1; D is perhaps TRBD2 (5 bases). V lost 0 bases and J 0 bases, leaving 6 bases between the germline ends. CDR3 length equals 15 residues. Germline V CDR1 and CDR2: MRHNA, SNTAGT. CDR3 region: CASSDSGVSYNEQFF. The CDR3 bases are TGTGCCAGCAGTGACTCCGGGGTCTCCTACAATGAGCAGTTCTTC.

This clonotype has a handful of counts. The V call is TRBV20-1, the J call TRBJ2-1; D gene uncertain. Germline CDR1 DFQATT, CDR2 SNEGSKA (reference sequence). This CDR3 is built from 14 residues. V was clipped by 2 bases and J by 2 bases, with 10 bases between them. For the CDR3, the DNA is TGCAGTGCTAGACACAGCTTAGCCTACAATGAGCAGTTCTTC. The encoded protein is CSARHSLAYNEQFF.

This clonotype was picked up a small number of times. The rearrangement uses TRBV28 and TRBJ1-5; D not resolved. Trimming took off 3 bases at V and 5 bases at J, with 14 bases between the two ends. This CDR3 has 15 residues. CDR1 MDHEN and CDR2 SYDVKM come from the germline V gene. The CDR3 coding sequence is TGTGCCAGCAGTTTCGGAGGGTTGGACTATCAGCCCCAGCATTTT. The encoded protein is CASSFGGLDYQPQHF.

This clonotype was seen more than once but under ten times. V and J are TRBV28 and TRBJ2-7, with unresolved D. The CDR3 contains 11 residues. Germline loops: CDR1 MDHEN, CDR2 SYDVKM. V lost 7 bases, J lost 2 bases, and 6 bases lay in between. In DNA form, the CDR3 reads TGTGCCAGCAACGGACCCTACGAGCAGTACTTC. It yields the protein CASNGPYEQYF.

V gene TRBV5-4 combines with J gene TRBJ1-5; tentative D call: TRBD1 (6 bases). The length of the CDR3 is 14 residues. Germline-derived CDR1 and CDR2 are SGHNT and YYREEE (reference sequence). V was pared by 3 bases and J by 7 bases, with 14 bases between. In nucleotides, the CDR3 is TGTGCCAGCAGCTCCGGGGGCGACCCCCAGCCCCAGCATTTT. It specifies CASSSGGDPQPQHF.

This clonotype was counted between two and nine times. The V gene is TRBV11-2, the J gene TRBJ2-5, with unresolved D. Germline CDR1 reads SGHAT; CDR2 reads FQNNGV. The CDR3 loop spans 17 amino acids. V was clipped by 0 bases and J by 2 bases, with 16 bases between them. This CDR3 reads CASSLDQEAWWQETQYF. DNA of the CDR3: TGTGCCAGCAGCTTAGATCAAGAAGCTTGGTGGCAAGAGACCCAGTACTTC. Looking up the rest from reference TRBV11-2 and TRBJ2-5 gives the full variable domain: EAGVAQSPRYKIIEKRQSVAFWCNPISGHATLYWYQQILGQGPKLLIQFQNNGVVDDSQLPKDRFSAERLKGVDSTLKIQPAKLEDSAVYLCASSLDQEAWWQETQYFGPGTRLLVL.

V usage is TRBV7-2 and J usage is TRBJ1-2; D might be TRBD1 (5 bases). The germline CDR1 and CDR2 sequences are SGHTA and FQGNSA. The V gene lost 7 bases and the J gene lost 6 bases, with 18 bases spanning the gap. The CDR3 totals 14 residues. The CDR3 protein is CASTSPTAADGYTF. CDR3 nucleotide sequence: TGTGCCAGCACCTCTCCGACAGCCGCAGATGGCTACACCTTC.